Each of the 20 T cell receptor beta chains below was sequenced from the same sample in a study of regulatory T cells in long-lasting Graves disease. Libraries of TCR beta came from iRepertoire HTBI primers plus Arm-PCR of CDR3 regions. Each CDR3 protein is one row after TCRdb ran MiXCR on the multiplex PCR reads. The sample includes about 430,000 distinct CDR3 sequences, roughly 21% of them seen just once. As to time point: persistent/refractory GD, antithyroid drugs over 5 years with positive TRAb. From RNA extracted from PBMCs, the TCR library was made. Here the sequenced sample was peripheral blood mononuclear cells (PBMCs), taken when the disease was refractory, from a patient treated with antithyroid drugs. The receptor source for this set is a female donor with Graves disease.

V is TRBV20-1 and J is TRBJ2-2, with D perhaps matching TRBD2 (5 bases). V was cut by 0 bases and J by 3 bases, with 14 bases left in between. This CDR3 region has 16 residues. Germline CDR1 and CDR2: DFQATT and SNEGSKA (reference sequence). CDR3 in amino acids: CSARDLRARDTGELFF. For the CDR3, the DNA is TGCAGTGCTAGAGATCTGCGGGCGCGGGACACCGGGGAGCTGTTTTTT.

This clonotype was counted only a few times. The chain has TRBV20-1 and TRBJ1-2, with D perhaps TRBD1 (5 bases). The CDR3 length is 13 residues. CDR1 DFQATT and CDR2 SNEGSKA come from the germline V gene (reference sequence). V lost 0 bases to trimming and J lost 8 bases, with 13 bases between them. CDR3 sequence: CSAREPRERGYTF. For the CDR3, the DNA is TGCAGTGCTAGAGAGCCCAGGGAGAGAGGCTACACCTTC.

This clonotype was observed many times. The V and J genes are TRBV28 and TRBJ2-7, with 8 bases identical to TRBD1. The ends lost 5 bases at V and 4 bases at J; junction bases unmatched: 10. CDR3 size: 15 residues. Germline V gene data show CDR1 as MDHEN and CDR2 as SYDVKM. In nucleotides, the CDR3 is TGTGCCAGCAGTCCCCCCCACAGGGGGTATTACGAGCAGTACTTC. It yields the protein CASSPPHRGYYEQYF.

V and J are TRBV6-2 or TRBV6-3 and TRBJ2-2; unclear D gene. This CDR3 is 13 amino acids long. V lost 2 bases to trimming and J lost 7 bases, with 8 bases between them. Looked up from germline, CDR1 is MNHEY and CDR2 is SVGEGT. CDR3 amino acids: CASSYAKGGELFF. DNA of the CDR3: TGTGCCAGCAGTTACGCGAAGGGCGGGGAGCTGTTTTTT.

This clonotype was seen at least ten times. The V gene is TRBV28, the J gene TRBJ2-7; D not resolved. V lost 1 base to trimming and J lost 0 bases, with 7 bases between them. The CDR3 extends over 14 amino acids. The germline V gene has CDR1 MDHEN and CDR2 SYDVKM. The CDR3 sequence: CASSLSSISYEQYF. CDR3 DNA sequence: TGTGCCAGCAGTTTATCGAGCATCTCCTACGAGCAGTACTTC.

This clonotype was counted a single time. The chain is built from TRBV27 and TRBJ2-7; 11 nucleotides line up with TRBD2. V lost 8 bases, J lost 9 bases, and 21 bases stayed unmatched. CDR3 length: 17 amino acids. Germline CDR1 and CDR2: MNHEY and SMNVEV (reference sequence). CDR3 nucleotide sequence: TGTGCCAGCCTCTTTGGGACTAGCGGCTCCTACCTAGACGGGCAGTACTTC. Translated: CASLFGTSGSYLDGQYF.

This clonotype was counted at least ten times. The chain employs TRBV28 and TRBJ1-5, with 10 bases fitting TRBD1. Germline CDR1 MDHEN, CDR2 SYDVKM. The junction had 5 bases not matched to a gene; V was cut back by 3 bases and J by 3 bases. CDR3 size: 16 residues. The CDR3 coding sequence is TGTGCCAGCAGTTTTGGACAGGGGGGTTACAATCAGCCCCAGCATTTT. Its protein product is CASSFGQGGYNQPQHF.

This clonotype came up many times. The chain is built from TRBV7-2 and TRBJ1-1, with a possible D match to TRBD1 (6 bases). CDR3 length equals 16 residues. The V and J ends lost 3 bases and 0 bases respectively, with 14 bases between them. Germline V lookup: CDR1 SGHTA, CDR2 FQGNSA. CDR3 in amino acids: CASSFSGTIMNTEAFF. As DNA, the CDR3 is TGTGCCAGCAGCTTCTCGGGGACAATTATGAACACTGAAGCTTTCTTT.

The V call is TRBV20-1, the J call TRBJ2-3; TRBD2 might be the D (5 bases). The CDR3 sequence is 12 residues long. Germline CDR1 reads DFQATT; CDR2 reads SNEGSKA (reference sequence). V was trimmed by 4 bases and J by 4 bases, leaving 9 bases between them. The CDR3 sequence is CSAKGSADTQYF. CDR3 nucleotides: TGCAGTGCTAAAGGGAGTGCAGATACGCAGTATTTT.

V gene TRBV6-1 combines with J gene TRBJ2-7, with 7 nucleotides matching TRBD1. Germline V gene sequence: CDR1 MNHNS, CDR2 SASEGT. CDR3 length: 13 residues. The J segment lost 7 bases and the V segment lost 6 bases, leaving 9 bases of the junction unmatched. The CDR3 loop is CASRFGIRGEQYF. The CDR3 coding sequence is TGTGCCAGCAGATTTGGAATCAGGGGGGAGCAGTACTTC.

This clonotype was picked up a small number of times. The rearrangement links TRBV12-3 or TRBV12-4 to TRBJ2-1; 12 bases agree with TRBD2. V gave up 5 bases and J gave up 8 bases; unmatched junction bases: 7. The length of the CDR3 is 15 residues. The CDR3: CASSLLAGGLYEQFF. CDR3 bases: TGTGCCAGCAGTCTTCTAGCGGGAGGGCTTTATGAGCAGTTCTTC.

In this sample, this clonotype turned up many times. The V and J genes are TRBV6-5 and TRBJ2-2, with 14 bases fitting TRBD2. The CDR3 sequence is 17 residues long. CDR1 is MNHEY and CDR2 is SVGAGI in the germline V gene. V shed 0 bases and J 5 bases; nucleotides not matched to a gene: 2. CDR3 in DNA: TGTGCCAGCAGTTACTCGGGACTAGCGGGAGTTACCGGGGAGCTGTTTTTT. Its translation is CASSYSGLAGVTGELFF.

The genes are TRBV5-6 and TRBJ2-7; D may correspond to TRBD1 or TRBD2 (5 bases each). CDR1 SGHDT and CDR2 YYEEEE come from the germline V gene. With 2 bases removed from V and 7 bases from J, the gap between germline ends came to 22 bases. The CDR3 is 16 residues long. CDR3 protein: CASSFRPGTASWEQYF. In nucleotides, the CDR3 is TGTGCCAGCAGCTTCAGGCCCGGGACGGCGTCGTGGGAGCAGTACTTC.

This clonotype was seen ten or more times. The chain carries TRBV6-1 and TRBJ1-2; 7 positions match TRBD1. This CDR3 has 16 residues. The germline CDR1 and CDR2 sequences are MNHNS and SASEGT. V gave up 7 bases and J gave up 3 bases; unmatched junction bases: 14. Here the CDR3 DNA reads TGTGCCAGCACTGGACAGGCGTCCCCGTTGCACTATGGCTACACCTTC. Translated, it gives CASTGQASPLHYGYTF.

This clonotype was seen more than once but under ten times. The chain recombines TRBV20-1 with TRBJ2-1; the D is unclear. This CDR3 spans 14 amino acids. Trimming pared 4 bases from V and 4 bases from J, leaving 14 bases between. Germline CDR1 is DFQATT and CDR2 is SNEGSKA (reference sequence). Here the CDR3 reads CSANPVGFYNEQFF. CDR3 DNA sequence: TGCAGTGCTAACCCGGTCGGATTTTACAATGAGCAGTTCTTC.

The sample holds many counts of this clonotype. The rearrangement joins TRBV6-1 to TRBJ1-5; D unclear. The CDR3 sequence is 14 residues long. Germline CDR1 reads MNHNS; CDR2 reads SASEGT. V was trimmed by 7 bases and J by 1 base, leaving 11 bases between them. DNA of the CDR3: TGTGCCAGCATCGTGGATCCCAGCAATCAGCCCCAGCATTTT. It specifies CASIVDPSNQPQHF.

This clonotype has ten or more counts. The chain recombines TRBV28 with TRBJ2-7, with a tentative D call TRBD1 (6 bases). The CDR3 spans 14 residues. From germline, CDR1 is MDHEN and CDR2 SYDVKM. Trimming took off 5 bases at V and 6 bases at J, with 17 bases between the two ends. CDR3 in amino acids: CASSLGQRAGEQYF. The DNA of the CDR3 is TGTGCCAGCAGTCTAGGACAGCGAGCAGGCGAGCAGTACTTC.

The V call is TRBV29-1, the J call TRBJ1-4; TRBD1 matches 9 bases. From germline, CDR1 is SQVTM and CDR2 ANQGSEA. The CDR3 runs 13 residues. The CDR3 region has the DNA TGCAACGTGGTACAGGGGGCTGGTGAAAAACTGTTTTTT. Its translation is CNVVQGAGEKLFF.

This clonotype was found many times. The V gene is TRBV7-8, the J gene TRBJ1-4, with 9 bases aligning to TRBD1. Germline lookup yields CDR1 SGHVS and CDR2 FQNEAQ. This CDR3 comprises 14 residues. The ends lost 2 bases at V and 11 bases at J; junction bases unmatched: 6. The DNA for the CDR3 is TGTGCCAGCAGCTTAACAGGACAGGGGAGGAAACTGTTTTTT. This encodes CASSLTGQGRKLFF.

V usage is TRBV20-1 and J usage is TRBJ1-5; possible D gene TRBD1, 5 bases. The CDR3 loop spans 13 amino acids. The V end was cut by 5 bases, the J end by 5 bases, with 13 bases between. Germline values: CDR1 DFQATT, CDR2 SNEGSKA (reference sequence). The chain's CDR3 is CSAGAGSHQPQHF. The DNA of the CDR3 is TGCAGTGCTGGGGCGGGTAGTCATCAGCCCCAGCATTTT.